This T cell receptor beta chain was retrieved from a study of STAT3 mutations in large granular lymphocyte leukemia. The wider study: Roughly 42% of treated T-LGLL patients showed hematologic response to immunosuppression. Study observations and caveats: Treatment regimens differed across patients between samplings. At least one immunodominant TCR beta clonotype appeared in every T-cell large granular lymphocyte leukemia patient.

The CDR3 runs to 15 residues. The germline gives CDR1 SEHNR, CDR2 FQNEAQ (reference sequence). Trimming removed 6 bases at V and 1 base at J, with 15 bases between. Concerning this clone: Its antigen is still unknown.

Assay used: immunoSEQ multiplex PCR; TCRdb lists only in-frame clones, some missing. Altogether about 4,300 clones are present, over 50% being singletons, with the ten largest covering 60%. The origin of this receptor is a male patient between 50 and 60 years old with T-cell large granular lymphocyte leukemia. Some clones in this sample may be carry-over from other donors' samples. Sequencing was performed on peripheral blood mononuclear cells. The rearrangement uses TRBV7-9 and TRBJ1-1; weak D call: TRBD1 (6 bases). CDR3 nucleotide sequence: TGTGCCAGCAGGGCGACCGACAGGAAGAACACTGAAGCTTTCTTT. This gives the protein CASRATDRKNTEAFF.